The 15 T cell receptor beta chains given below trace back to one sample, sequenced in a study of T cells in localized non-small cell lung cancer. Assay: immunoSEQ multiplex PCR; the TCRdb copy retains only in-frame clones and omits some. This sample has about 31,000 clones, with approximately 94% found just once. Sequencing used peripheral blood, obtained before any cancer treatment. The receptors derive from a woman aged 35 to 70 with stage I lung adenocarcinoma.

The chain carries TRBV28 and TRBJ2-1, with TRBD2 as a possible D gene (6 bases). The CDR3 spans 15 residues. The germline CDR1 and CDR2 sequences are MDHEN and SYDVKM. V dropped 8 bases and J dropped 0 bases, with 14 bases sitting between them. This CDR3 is CASFRRGSSYNEQFF. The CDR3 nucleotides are TGTGCCAGCTTCCGTCGGGGGAGCTCCTACAATGAGCAGTTCTTC.

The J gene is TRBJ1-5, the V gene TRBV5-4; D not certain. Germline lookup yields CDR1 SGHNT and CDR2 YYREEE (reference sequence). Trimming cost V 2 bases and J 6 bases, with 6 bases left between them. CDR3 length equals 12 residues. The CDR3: CASSLFGQPQHF. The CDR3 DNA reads TGTGCCAGCAGCTTATTCGGTCAGCCCCAGCATTTT.

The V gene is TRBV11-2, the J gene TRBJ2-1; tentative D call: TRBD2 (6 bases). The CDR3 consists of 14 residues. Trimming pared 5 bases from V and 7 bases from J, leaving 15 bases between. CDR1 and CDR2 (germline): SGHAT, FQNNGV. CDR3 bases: TGTGCCAGCAGCCCAATTCGGGAGCGAAATGAGCAGTTCTTC. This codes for CASSPIRERNEQFF.

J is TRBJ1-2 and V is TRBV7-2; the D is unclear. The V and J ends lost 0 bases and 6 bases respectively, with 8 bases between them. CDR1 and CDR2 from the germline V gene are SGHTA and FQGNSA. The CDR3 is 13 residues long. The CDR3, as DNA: TGTGCCAGCAGCTTAGCGTTACGAGATGGCTACACCTTC. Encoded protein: CASSLALRDGYTF.

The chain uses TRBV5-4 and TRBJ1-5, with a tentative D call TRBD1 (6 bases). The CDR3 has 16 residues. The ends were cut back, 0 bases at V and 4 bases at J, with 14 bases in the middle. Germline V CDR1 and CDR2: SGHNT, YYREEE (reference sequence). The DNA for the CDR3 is TGTGCCAGCAGCTTGGGAGGGGGGCAACCAAATCAGCCCCAGCATTTT. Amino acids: CASSLGGGQPNQPQHF.

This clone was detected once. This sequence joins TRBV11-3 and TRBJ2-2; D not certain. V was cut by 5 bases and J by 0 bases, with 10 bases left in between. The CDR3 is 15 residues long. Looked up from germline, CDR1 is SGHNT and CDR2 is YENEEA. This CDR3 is CASSPSSSNTGELFF. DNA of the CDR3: TGTGCCAGCAGCCCTTCTTCTTCGAACACCGGGGAGCTGTTTTTT.

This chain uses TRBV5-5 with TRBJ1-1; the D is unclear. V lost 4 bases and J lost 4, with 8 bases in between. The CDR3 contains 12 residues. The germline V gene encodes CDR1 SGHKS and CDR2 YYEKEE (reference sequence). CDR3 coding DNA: TGTGCCAGCAGCACCCGGGTCACTGAAGCTTTCTTT. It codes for CASSTRVTEAFF. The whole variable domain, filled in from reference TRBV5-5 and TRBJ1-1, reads DAGVTQSPTHLIKTRGQQVTLRCSPISGHKSVSWYQQVLGQGPQFIFQYYEKEERGRGNFPDRFSARQFPNYSSELNVNALLLGDSALYLCASSTRVTEAFFGQGTRLTVV.

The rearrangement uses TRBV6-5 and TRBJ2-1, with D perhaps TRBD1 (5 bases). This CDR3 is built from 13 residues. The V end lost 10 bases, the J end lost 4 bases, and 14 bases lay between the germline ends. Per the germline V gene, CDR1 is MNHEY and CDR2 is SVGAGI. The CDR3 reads CATKWGLYNEQFF. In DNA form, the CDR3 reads TGTGCCACCAAGTGGGGCTTATACAATGAGCAGTTCTTC.

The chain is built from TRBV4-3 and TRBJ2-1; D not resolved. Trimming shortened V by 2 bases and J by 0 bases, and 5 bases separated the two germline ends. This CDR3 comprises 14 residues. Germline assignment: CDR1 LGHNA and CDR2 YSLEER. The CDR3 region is CASSQTPSYNEQFF. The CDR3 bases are TGCGCCAGCAGCCAAACTCCCTCCTACAATGAGCAGTTCTTC.

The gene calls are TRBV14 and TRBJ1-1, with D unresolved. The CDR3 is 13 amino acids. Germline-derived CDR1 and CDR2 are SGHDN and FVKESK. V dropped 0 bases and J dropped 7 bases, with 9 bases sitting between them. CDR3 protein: CASSQELRLEAFF. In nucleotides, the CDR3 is TGTGCCAGCAGCCAAGAACTCAGGCTTGAAGCTTTCTTT.

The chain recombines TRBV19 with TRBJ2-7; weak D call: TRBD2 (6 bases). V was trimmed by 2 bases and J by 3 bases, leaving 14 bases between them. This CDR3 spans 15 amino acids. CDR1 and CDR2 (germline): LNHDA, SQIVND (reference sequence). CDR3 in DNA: TGTGCCAGTAGTATACCCGCGGGGAGGAACTACGAGCAGTACTTC. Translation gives CASSIPAGRNYEQYF. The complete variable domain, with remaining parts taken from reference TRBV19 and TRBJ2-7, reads DGGITQSPKYLFRKEGQNVTLSCEQNLNHDAMYWYRQDPGQGLRLIYYSQIVNDFQKGDIAEGYSVSREKKESFPLTVTSAQKNPTAFYLCASSIPAGRNYEQYFGPGTRLTVT.

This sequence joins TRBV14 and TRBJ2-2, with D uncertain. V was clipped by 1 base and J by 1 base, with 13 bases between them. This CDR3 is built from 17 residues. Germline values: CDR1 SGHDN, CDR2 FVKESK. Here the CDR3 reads CASSQGRSTGNTGELFF. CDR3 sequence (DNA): TGTGCCAGCAGCCAAGGCCGGTCGACGGGGAACACCGGGGAGCTGTTTTTT.

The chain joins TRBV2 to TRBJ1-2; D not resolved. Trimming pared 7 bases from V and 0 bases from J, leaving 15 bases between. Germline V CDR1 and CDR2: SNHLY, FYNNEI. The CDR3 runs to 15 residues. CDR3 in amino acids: CASNIERAANYGYTF. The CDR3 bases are TGTGCCAGCAATATTGAAAGGGCGGCTAACTATGGCTACACCTTC. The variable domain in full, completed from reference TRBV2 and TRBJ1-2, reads EPEVTQTPSHQVTQMGQEVILRCVPISNHLYFYWYRQILGQKVEFLVSFYNNEISEKSEIFDDQFSVERPDGSNFTLKIRSTKLEDSAMYFCASNIERAANYGYTFGSGTRLTVV.

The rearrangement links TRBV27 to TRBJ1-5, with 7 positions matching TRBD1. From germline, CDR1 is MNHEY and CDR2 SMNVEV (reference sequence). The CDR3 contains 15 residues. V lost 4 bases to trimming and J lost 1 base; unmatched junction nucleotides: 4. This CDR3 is CASSSTGWSNQPQHF. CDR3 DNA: TGTGCCAGCAGTTCGACAGGGTGGAGCAATCAGCCCCAGCATTTT.

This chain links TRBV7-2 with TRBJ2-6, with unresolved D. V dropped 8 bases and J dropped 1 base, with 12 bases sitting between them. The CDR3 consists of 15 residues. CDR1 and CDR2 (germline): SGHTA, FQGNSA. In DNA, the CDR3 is TGTGCCAGCTCACTGATGGGTTCTGGGGCCAACGTCCTGACTTTC. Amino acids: CASSLMGSGANVLTF.